This passage covers 17 T cell receptor beta chains from one sample sequenced in a study of blood T cell repertoires in COVID-19. The data were produced by immunoSEQ multiplex PCR, yet TCRdb's version contains in-frame clones alone and is incomplete. The table has about 46,000 clones, around 90% seen once; the top ten hold approximately 3%. The specimen sequenced was peripheral blood. The receptors stem from a middle-aged man with acute or convalescent COVID-19.

V usage is TRBV7-2 and J usage is TRBJ1-5; TRBD1 matches at 8 bases. The length of the CDR3 is 15 residues. The germline gives CDR1 SGHTA, CDR2 FQGNSA. Trimming cost V 1 base and J 4 bases; bases outside gene matches: 3. The chain's CDR3 is CASSLGTGLNQPQHF. Written as DNA, the CDR3 is TGTGCCAGCAGCTTAGGGACAGGGTTAAATCAGCCCCAGCATTTT.

The V gene is TRBV2, the J gene TRBJ1-5, with D tentatively TRBD1 (5 bases). CDR1 is SNHLY, CDR2 FYNNEI, per germline. V gave up 4 bases and J gave up 4 bases, with 14 bases separating them. This CDR3 has 15 residues. The CDR3 reads CASSVQPGENQPQHF. As DNA, the CDR3 is TGTGCCAGCAGTGTACAGCCGGGGGAGAATCAGCCCCAGCATTTT.

The chain uses TRBV30 and TRBJ1-2; 7 positions agree with TRBD1. The CDR3 is made up of 18 amino acids. J was trimmed by 4 bases and V by 2 bases; bases with no gene match: 19. From germline, CDR1 is GTSNPN and CDR2 SVGIG (reference sequence). This CDR3 is CAWSRFEGRGNKSYGYTF. The CDR3 DNA sequence: TGTGCCTGGAGTAGGTTTGAAGGCAGGGGGAACAAAAGCTATGGCTACACCTTC. The full variable domain, in which reference TRBV30 and TRBJ1-2 provide the parts outside the CDR3, is SQTIHQWPATLVQPVGSPLSLECTVEGTSNPNLYWYRQAAGRGLQLLFYSVGIGQISSEVPQNLSASRPQDRQFILSSKKLLLSDSGFYLCAWSRFEGRGNKSYGYTFGSGTRLTVV.

CDR3 sequence (DNA): TGTGCCAGCTCACTACAGGGGACCTCCTACGAGCAGTACTTC. This encodes CASSLQGTSYEQYF. This chain joins TRBV18 and TRBJ2-7; TRBD1 matches 7 bases. This CDR3 contains 14 residues. The germline gives CDR1 KGHSH, CDR2 LQKENI. Losses at the gene ends were 4 bases for V and 0 bases for J; bases not matched to a gene: 3.

The chain recombines TRBV7-2 with TRBJ2-7, with D maybe TRBD2 (6 bases). The CDR3 length is 14 residues. Germline CDR1 and CDR2: SGHTA and FQGNSA. V was cut by 5 bases and J by 4 bases, with 15 bases left in between. CDR3 in amino acids: CASSLPRGRYEQYF. CDR3 in DNA: TGTGCCAGCAGCCTCCCTAGAGGGAGGTACGAGCAGTACTTC.

The chain joins TRBV24-1 to TRBJ2-3; D may be TRBD2 (5 bases). V was pared by 3 bases and J by 0 bases, with 12 bases between. The V gene's germline CDR1 is KGHDR and CDR2 SFDVKD. This CDR3 has 16 amino acids. The CDR3 loop reads CATSDGTSISTDTQYF. CDR3 sequence (DNA): TGTGCCACCAGTGATGGAACTAGTATAAGCACAGATACGCAGTATTTT.

The chain is built from TRBV30 and TRBJ2-3, with a weak D call TRBD2 (6 bases). Germline-derived CDR1 and CDR2 are GTSNPN and SVGIG (reference sequence). Trimming removed 3 bases from V and 1 base from J, with 14 bases in between. The CDR3 is 15 residues long. The CDR3 protein is CAWRASVFGTDTQYF. The CDR3 coding sequence is TGTGCCTGGAGGGCTAGCGTCTTTGGCACAGATACGCAGTATTTT.

This clone was picked up a small number of times. This chain joins TRBV19 and TRBJ1-2; D unclear. This CDR3 region has 13 residues. V was trimmed by 5 bases and J by 8 bases, leaving 15 bases between them. The V gene's germline CDR1 is LNHDA and CDR2 SQIVND (reference sequence). The CDR3 nucleotides read TGTGCCAGTAGTGTAAGACATGGCGCCGGCTACACCTTC. This translates into CASSVRHGAGYTF. The full variable domain, with the rest looked up from reference TRBV19 and TRBJ1-2, is DGGITQSPKYLFRKEGQNVTLSCEQNLNHDAMYWYRQDPGQGLRLIYYSQIVNDFQKGDIAEGYSVSREKKESFPLTVTSAQKNPTAFYLCASSVRHGAGYTFGSGTRLTVV.

This chain joins TRBV4-1 and TRBJ1-1; 7 bases agree with TRBD1. The V gene's germline CDR1 is MGHRA and CDR2 YSYEKL. Trimming took 2 bases from V and 2 from J; bases not matched to a gene: 8. The CDR3 totals 16 residues. The CDR3 coding sequence is TGCGCCAGCAGCCAAAAGCCGGACAGGTATAACACTGAAGCTTTCTTT. It encodes CASSQKPDRYNTEAFF.

The chain carries TRBV6-6 and TRBJ2-7, with a tentative D call TRBD1 (5 bases). This CDR3 has 14 residues. Germline V gene lookup returns CDR1 MNHNY and CDR2 SVGAGI (reference sequence). V lost 8 bases to trimming and J lost 0 bases, with 14 bases between them. The CDR3: CASCLDIFSYEQYF. As DNA, the CDR3 is TGTGCCAGCTGTTTGGACATCTTCTCCTACGAGCAGTACTTC.

The rearrangement uses TRBV10-2 and TRBJ1-1; 8 bases match TRBD1. The junction had 2 bases not matched to a gene; V was cut back by 6 bases and J by 2 bases. Germline assignment: CDR1 WSHSY and CDR2 SAAADI. The CDR3 sequence is 13 residues long. For the CDR3, the DNA is TGCGCCAGCAGGACAGGGGTAAACACTGAAGCTTTCTTT. As protein: CASRTGVNTEAFF.

V usage is TRBV7-9 and J usage is TRBJ2-5, with TRBD2 as a possible D gene (6 bases). Germline assignment: CDR1 SEHNR and CDR2 FQNEAQ (reference sequence). The CDR3 is made up of 13 amino acids. Deletions cut 8 bases from V and 5 bases from J, with 15 bases between. Here the CDR3 DNA reads TGTGCCAGCGGGGACTCCAACGTGGAGACCCAGTACTTC. Translated, it gives CASGDSNVETQYF.

The genes are TRBV11-2 and TRBJ2-5; D ambiguous. This CDR3 has 14 residues. Deletions cut 0 bases from V and 4 bases from J, with 9 bases between. Per the germline V gene, CDR1 is SGHAT and CDR2 is FQNNGV. The CDR3 DNA reads TGTGCCAGCAGCTTAGATCTATCGAGAGAGACCCAGTACTTC. It translates to CASSLDLSRETQYF.

The chain links TRBV5-1 to TRBJ1-6; D gene unclear. Trimming left V 0 bases short and J 6 bases short, with 10 bases between. The CDR3 length is 15 residues. CDR1 is SGHRS and CDR2 is YFSETQ in the germline V gene. CDR3 residues: CASSLVGGPNSPLHF. The CDR3 DNA sequence: TGCGCCAGCAGCTTGGTCGGAGGGCCTAATTCACCCCTCCACTTT. Full variable domain (missing parts from reference TRBV5-1 and TRBJ1-6): KAGVTQTPRYLIKTRGQQVTLSCSPISGHRSVSWYQQTPGQGLQFLFEYFSETQRNKGNFPGRFSGRQFSNSRSEMNVSTLELGDSALYLCASSLVGGPNSPLHFGNGTRLTVT.

The chain combines TRBV19 with TRBJ2-3, with D possibly being TRBD1 (6 bases). The length of the CDR3 is 15 residues. V lost 1 base and J lost 2, with 10 bases in between. Germline CDR1 LNHDA, CDR2 SQIVND (reference sequence). DNA of the CDR3: TGTGCCAGTAGTATAGCTAGGACAGTCACAGATACGCAGTATTTT. Protein: CASSIARTVTDTQYF.

This clone showed up just once. The chain is built from TRBV2 and TRBJ1-2; D not resolved. CDR1 SNHLY and CDR2 FYNNEI come from the germline V gene. V was clipped by 5 bases and J by 8 bases, with 9 bases between them. The CDR3 spans 11 residues. The CDR3 bases are TGTGCCAGCAGTTTGGGAGACGGCTACACCTTC. Amino acid sequence: CASSLGDGYTF.

The CDR3 spells CASSRDGTGTTEQYF. The CDR3 DNA is TGCGCCAGCAGCCGGGACGGGACAGGGACTACGGAGCAGTACTTC. The chain carries TRBV5-1 and TRBJ2-7, with 9 nucleotides matching TRBD1. The V segment lost 4 bases and the J segment 7 bases; nucleotides outside the gene matches: 12. Germline V gene data show CDR1 as SGHRS and CDR2 as YFSETQ. This CDR3 has 15 residues.